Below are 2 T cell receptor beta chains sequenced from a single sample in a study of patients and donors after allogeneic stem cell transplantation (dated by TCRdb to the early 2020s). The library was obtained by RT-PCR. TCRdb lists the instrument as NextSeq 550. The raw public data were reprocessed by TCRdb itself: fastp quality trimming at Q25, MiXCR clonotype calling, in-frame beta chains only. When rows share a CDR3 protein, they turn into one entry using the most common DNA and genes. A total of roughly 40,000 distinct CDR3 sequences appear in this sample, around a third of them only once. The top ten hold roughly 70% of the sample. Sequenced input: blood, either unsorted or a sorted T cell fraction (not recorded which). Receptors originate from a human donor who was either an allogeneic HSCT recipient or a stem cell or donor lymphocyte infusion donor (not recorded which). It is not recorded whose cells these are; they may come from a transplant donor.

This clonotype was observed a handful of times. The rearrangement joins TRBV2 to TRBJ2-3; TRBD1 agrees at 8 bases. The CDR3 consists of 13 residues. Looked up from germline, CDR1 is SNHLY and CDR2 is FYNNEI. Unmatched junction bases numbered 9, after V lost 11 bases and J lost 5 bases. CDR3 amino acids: CASGQGARDTQYF. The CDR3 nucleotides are TGTGCCTCAGGGCAGGGGGCGCGAGATACGCAGTATTTT. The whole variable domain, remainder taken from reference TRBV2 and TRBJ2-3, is EPEVTQTPSHQVTQMGQEVILRCVPISNHLYFYWYRQILGQKVEFLVSFYNNEISEKSEIFDDQFSVERPDGSNFTLKIRSTKLEDSAMYFCASGQGARDTQYFGPGTRLTVL.

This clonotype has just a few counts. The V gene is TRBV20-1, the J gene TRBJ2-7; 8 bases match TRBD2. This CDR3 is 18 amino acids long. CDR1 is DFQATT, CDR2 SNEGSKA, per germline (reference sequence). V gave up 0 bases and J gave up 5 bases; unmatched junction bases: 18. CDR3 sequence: CSAREILAGFYLSDEQYF. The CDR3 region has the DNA TGCAGTGCTAGAGAGATTCTAGCGGGCTTCTACTTGAGCGACGAGCAGTACTTC.